This T cell receptor (beta chain) was retrieved from a study of T cells after posttransplantation cyclophosphamide. Busulfan-fludarabine conditioning, marrow transplant, and cyclophosphamide on days +3 and +4 were administered. As to this clone: What it binds is unknown.

The CDR3 sequence is 10 residues long. Germline V gene sequence: CDR1 DFQATT, CDR2 SNEGSKA (reference sequence). Trimming took off 6 bases at V and 2 bases at J, with 4 bases between the two ends. The method was immunoSEQ multiplex PCR; TCRdb's version includes in-frame clones alone and lacks a portion of them. There are 20,000 to 25,000 clones in the sample; about nine tenths occur only once, and about 12% lies in the top ten. Study-wide results and limits: TRB clonality was highly associated with recipient CMV seropositivity and reactivation. Tissue-infiltrating T cells from skin or gut overlapped little with blood T cells. Donor CD8+ memory clones often dominated recipient blood repertoires at later times.

This sample comprised PBMCs, obtained after allogeneic stem cell transplant with posttransplant cyclophosphamide. The receptor was isolated from a female patient between 25 and 45 years old who received an allogeneic stem cell transplant from an unrelated donor, was CMV-positive, and had no GVHD. A share of the T cells may be of graft donor origin. This chain connects TRBV20-1 to TRBJ2-5; D uncertain. CDR3 sequence (DNA): TGCAGTGCCGCGCAAGAGACCCAGTACTTC. Its translation is CSAAQETQYF.